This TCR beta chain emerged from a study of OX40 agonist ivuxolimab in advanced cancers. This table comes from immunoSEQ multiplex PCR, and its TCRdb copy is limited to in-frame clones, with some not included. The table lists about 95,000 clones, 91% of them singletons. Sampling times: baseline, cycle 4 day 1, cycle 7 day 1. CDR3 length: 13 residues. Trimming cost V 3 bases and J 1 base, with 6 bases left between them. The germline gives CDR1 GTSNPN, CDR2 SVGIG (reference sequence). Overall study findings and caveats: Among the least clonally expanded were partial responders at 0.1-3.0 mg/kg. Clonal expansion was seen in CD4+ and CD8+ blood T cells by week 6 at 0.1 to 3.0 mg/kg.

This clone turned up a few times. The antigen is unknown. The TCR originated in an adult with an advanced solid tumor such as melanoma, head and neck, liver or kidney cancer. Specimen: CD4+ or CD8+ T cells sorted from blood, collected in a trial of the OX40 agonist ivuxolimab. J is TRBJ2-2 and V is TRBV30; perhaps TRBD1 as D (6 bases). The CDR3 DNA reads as TGTGCCTGGAGACAGGGGAACACCGGGGAGCTGTTTTTT. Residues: CAWRQGNTGELFF.